This TCR beta chain emerged from a study of blood T cell repertoires in COVID-19. TCRdb's copy holds only in-frame clones and misses some; the assay was immunoSEQ multiplex PCR. The table records hundreds of thousands of clones, around nine tenths of them present only once. Germline trimming cut 8 bases from V and 6 bases from J; bases unmatched to any gene: 6. The CDR3 sequence is 13 residues long. The receptor was derived from a woman in her sixties or seventies who had recovered from COVID-19. The chain couples TRBV12-3 or TRBV12-4 to TRBJ2-1; 8 bases are a match to TRBD2. The sequenced material came from peripheral blood. CDR3 sequence: CASSGGGVNEQFF. The DNA for the CDR3 is TGTGCCAGCTCGGGGGGGGGCGTCAATGAGCAGTTCTTC.